This TCR beta chain was identified during a study of cytomegalovirus exposure and HLA in healthy donors. Study results and limitations: Accurate prediction of HLA-A and HLA-B alleles (for most subjects) was reportedly achieved from TCR beta sequences. A link between a missense DCLRE1C variant and TCR beta V- and J-gene trimming emerged from a later analysis.

About this clone: Its antigen remains unidentified.

Germline V gene data show CDR1 as LNHDA and CDR2 as SQIVND (reference sequence). This CDR3 contains 15 residues. Trimming cost V 2 bases and J 2 bases, with 10 bases left between them. The PCR was carried out with 60 Vbeta primers and 13 Jbeta primers. Only in-frame clones appear in the TCRdb table, and some are missing; sequencing was by immunoSEQ multiplex PCR. The sample lists more than 110,000 clones; around 79% were seen once. The receptor comes from a man between 18 and 29 years old in good health and CMV-seronegative. Sequenced material: PBMCs. The J gene is TRBJ1-5, the V gene TRBV19; the D gene is possibly TRBD1 (6 bases). CDR3 DNA sequence: TGTGCCAGTAGTATAAGGACAGAGGGCAATCAGCCCCAGCATTTT. The encoded protein is CASSIRTEGNQPQHF.